This T cell receptor (beta chain) appears in the sequencing data of a study of T cell responses to AZD1222 COVID-19 vaccine (dated by TCRdb to about 2021). With regard to the full study: TCR sequencing was performed for about 250 trial participants, of whom roughly 200 were given two doses of AZD1222 and approximately 25 were given two doses of MenACWY control vaccine. Trial participants were enrolled by age into subgroups of 18-55, 56-69 and 70-plus years, and roughly 150, 30 and 60 TCR-sequenced participants, respectively, were included in these subgroups.

The CDR3 goes from the cysteine to the phenylalanine over 15 residues. Solely the CDR3 DNA is kept, with 45 bases framed from the first base. The germline V gene encodes CDR1 KGHSH and CDR2 LQKENI. Relative to germline, V is 6 bases shorter and J is 2 bases shorter, with 14 bases between their ends. Explained via the paper, the time point label denotes: about 28 days (+/-7) after the second vaccine dose. AZD1222 recipients with second doses at about 4 weeks or about 12 weeks were pooled, because spike-specific TCR depth and breadth did not differ between schedules. Vaccinee samples came from UK trials COV001 and COV002, including a single-blind randomized controlled phase 2/3 trial of AZD1222 (ChAdOx1 nCoV-19) in healthy adults. Trial participant PBMC samples were collected at day 0 and day 28 after the second dose for TCRbeta chain sequencing. Worth noting for this clone: Its antigen is still unknown. No much larger clone exists at a distance of one base, and base qualities are not known.

The CDR3 regions of human TCRbeta chains were analyzed by immunosequencing. The source study handled its data this way. TCRs in the repertoires were compared against a reference library of SARS-CoV-2-specific TCRs that had been generated with the MIRA antigen-specificity platform. Breadth meant the fraction of unique TCRs that were SARS-CoV-2-associated, whereas depth meant the fraction of total T cells that were SARS-CoV-2-associated. Each spike-specific TCR was assigned to its reactive spike region and to a CD4 or CD8 class using the MIRA data. Log10-transformed breadth and depth values were compared by one-way ANOVA with Sidak's multiple comparisons tests. TCRdb retrieved this table from immuneACCESS and kept in-frame rearrangements only. Not all clones are present; in checked studies, unresolved V genes account for under half, and no reason is known for the remainder. V and J calls and clone size are given by that table; D and trimming were obtained from the DNA. The sample yields about 94,000 clones; 88% were counted once. Together, the top ten hold over 10% of the sample.

General findings and caveats noted by the study authors: Participants were mostly white British, with more females than males. The authors suggested clonal diversity may have been underestimated. Because no day 14 peak-response samples were available, repertoires were characterized only after the peak T cell response. Spike-specific TCR breadth and depth rose significantly after two AZD1222 doses compared with day 0 and with MenACWY recipients. In the small 56-69-year group, the increase in depth fell short of significance, most likely because of low power. Reportedly, close to half of the unique spike-specific TCRs recognized epitopes lying outside the regions that are mutated in the B.1.351 and B.1.1.7 variants. Only five to seven AZD1222 recipients were SARS-CoV-2 seropositive at baseline, limiting conclusions about previously exposed vaccinees. Vaccine-associated CD4 TCRs spanned the whole spike protein, with dominant responses in regions 160-218 and 743-854.

The rearranged chain carries TRBV18 and TRBJ1-5, with an unclear D gene assignment. The sequencing here drew on peripheral blood, taken 28 days after the second AZD1222 dose. The sequence was obtained from an adult who received the AZD1222 COVID-19 vaccine. The DNA sequence is TGTGCCAGCTCCGGGTCTAGGACCCGCAATCAGCCCCAGCATTTT. It translates to CASSGSRTRNQPQHF.